This entry lists 32 T cell receptor beta chains sequenced from one sample in a study of OX40 agonist ivuxolimab in advanced cancers. Sequenced by immunoSEQ multiplex PCR; TCRdb stores in-frame clones only, minus some. The sample lists 65,000 to 95,000 clones; roughly 82% were seen once. The source material was CD4+ or CD8+ T cells sorted from blood, sampled in a trial of the OX40 agonist ivuxolimab. Every receptor here comes from an adult with an advanced solid tumor such as melanoma, head and neck, liver or kidney cancer.

The chain links TRBV5-1 to TRBJ1-6; D remains unclear. V lost 0 bases and J 7 bases, leaving 8 bases between the germline ends. The CDR3 has 14 residues. CDR1 is SGHRS and CDR2 is YFSETQ in the germline V gene. The CDR3 protein is CASSLGGGNSPLHF. The CDR3, as DNA: TGCGCCAGCAGCTTGGGGGGAGGCAATTCACCCCTCCACTTT.

V usage is TRBV5-1 and J usage is TRBJ2-3; D gene ambiguous. The germline V and J ends were trimmed by 4 bases and 2 bases, with 5 bases remaining between them. This CDR3 is 12 amino acids long. CDR1 is SGHRS, CDR2 YFSETQ, per germline. The DNA for the CDR3 is TGCGCCAGCAGCCGGTACACAGATACGCAGTATTTT. Its protein product is CASSRYTDTQYF.

The chain joins TRBV14 to TRBJ1-2; 7 positions agree with TRBD1. V lost 0 bases, J lost 7 bases, and 5 bases stayed unmatched. CDR1 is SGHDN, CDR2 FVKESK, per germline. The CDR3 spans 14 residues. CDR3 protein: CASSQEGRGIGYTF. The CDR3 DNA follows: TGTGCCAGCAGCCAAGAGGGCAGGGGGATTGGCTACACCTTC.

The gene calls are TRBV7-2 and TRBJ1-2; D is perhaps TRBD1 (6 bases). V was pared by 3 bases and J by 2 bases, with 10 bases between. This CDR3 is 14 amino acids long. Germline CDR1 SGHTA, CDR2 FQGNSA. The CDR3 nucleotides are TGTGCCAGCAGCTTGGGACACGGGAACTATGGCTACACCTTC. Amino acids: CASSLGHGNYGYTF.

This rearrangement joins TRBV7-9 to TRBJ1-3; D possibly corresponds to TRBD1 (5 bases). The CDR3 length is 14 residues. V shed 3 bases and J shed 4 bases, with 10 bases lying between them. Germline V gene sequence: CDR1 SEHNR, CDR2 FQNEAQ (reference sequence). Here the CDR3 DNA reads TGTGCCAGCAGCTTGCAGGGTTCGGGAAACACCATATATTTT. Translated, it gives CASSLQGSGNTIYF.

Here the CDR3 reads CASSRDYGEQYF. For the CDR3, the DNA is TGTGCCAGCAGCCGGGACTATGGCGAGCAGTACTTC. V is TRBV7-9 and J is TRBJ2-5, with 7 positions matching TRBD2. The DNA end is more similar to TRBJ2-7, so the J call may be wrong. Germline V lookup: CDR1 SEHNR, CDR2 FQNEAQ (reference sequence). CDR3 length: 12 amino acids.

The chain uses TRBV7-3 and TRBJ2-5; D is undetermined. This CDR3 has 14 residues. Per the germline V gene, CDR1 is SGHTA and CDR2 is FQGTGA. The ends were cut back, 5 bases at V and 0 bases at J, with 10 bases in the middle. CDR3 in DNA: TGTGCCAGCAGCGCAGGCGGCTACCAAGAGACCCAGTACTTC. Its translation is CASSAGGYQETQYF. The variable domain in full, with the rest retrieved from reference TRBV7-3 and TRBJ2-5, is GAGVSQTPSNKVTEKGKYVELRCDPISGHTALYWYRQSLGQGPEFLIYFQGTGAADDSGLPNDRFFAVRPEGSVSTLKIQRTERGDSAVYLCASSAGGYQETQYFGPGTRLLVL.

This chain links TRBV6-5 with TRBJ1-2; a weak D match, TRBD1 (5 bases). The CDR3 consists of 12 residues. V was shortened by 2 bases and J by 8 bases, with 9 bases between the two germline ends. Per the germline V gene, CDR1 is MNHEY and CDR2 is SVGAGI. The CDR3 protein is CASSYEGRGYTF. DNA for the CDR3: TGTGCCAGCAGTTACGAGGGGAGGGGCTACACCTTC.

The genes are TRBV6-1 and TRBJ2-3, with 9 bases identical to TRBD2. This CDR3 comprises 13 residues. Trimming took 7 bases from V and 1 from J; bases not matched to a gene: 0. Germline V gene lookup returns CDR1 MNHNS and CDR2 SASEGT. This CDR3 reads CASTSGGTDTQYF. The CDR3 DNA reads as TGTGCCAGCACTAGCGGGGGCACAGATACGCAGTATTTT.

V and J are TRBV9 and TRBJ2-2, with 11 bases fitting TRBD2. Germline V CDR1 and CDR2: SGDLS, YYNGEE. The CDR3 runs 15 residues. J lost 9 bases, V lost 0 bases, and 4 bases had no gene match. CDR3: CASSVELAGDRELFF. CDR3 sequence (DNA): TGTGCCAGCAGCGTAGAACTAGCGGGAGACCGGGAGCTGTTTTTT.

The chain is built from TRBV7-9 and TRBJ1-6; maybe TRBD1 (6 bases). Germline CDR1 and CDR2: SEHNR and FQNEAQ (reference sequence). V was trimmed by 5 bases and J by 7 bases, leaving 15 bases between them. CDR3 length: 15 residues. CDR3 DNA sequence: TGTGCCAGCAGCCAGGAGGGGGGGTCCAATTCACCCCTCCACTTT. Protein product: CASSQEGGSNSPLHF.

This clone was picked up one time. CDR3: CASSRLAGGGETQYF. In nucleotides, the CDR3 is TGTGCCAGCAGCAGACTAGCGGGAGGCGGAGAGACCCAGTACTTC. The chain employs TRBV7-9 and TRBJ2-5; 13 bases match TRBD2. Germline V gene sequence: CDR1 SEHNR, CDR2 FQNEAQ (reference sequence). This CDR3 is built from 15 residues. V gave up 5 bases and J gave up 4 bases; unmatched junction bases: 4.

The chain recombines TRBV7-9 with TRBJ2-7, with 7 bases aligning to TRBD2. V lost 1 base to trimming and J lost 5 bases; unmatched junction nucleotides: 5. This CDR3 is built from 14 residues. In germline, CDR1 is SEHNR, CDR2 FQNEAQ (reference sequence). The CDR3: CASSLGGREDEQYF. In DNA, the CDR3 is TGTGCCAGCAGCTTAGGTGGGAGGGAGGACGAGCAGTACTTC.

The chain joins TRBV11-2 to TRBJ2-1, with unresolved D. The V end lost 2 bases, the J end lost 3 bases, and 11 bases lay between the germline ends. The CDR3 has 15 amino acids. Germline V gene lookup returns CDR1 SGHAT and CDR2 FQNNGV. CDR3 DNA: TGTGCCAGCAGCTTATCGGTACGGATCTACAATGAGCAGTTCTTC. Residues: CASSLSVRIYNEQFF.

V gene TRBV5-1 combines with J gene TRBJ2-1; 11 bases align to TRBD2. J lost 7 bases, V lost 4 bases, and 7 bases had no gene match. The CDR3 runs 15 residues. Germline V gene data show CDR1 as SGHRS and CDR2 as YFSETQ. The CDR3 coding sequence is TGCGCCAGCAGCATTAGCGGGGGGGCCTTAAATGAGCAGTTCTTC. It is translated as CASSISGGALNEQFF.

J is TRBJ2-3 and V is TRBV6-6; tentative D call: TRBD2 (6 bases). The germline V and J ends were trimmed by 3 bases and 2 bases, with 15 bases remaining between them. CDR3 size: 16 residues. Germline V gives CDR1 MNHNY, CDR2 SVGAGI (reference sequence). The CDR3 is CASSYSSIAVTDTQYF. In DNA form, the CDR3 reads TGTGCCAGCAGTTATTCTTCAATAGCGGTCACAGATACGCAGTATTTT.

This chain joins TRBV5-4 and TRBJ1-2, with TRBD1 identical over 11 bases. CDR1 and CDR2 (germline): SGHNT, YYREEE (reference sequence). This CDR3 is 14 amino acids long. V lost 2 bases to trimming and J lost 8 bases; unmatched junction nucleotides: 5. This CDR3 reads CASSLGQGAQGYTF. In nucleotides, the CDR3 is TGTGCCAGCAGCTTAGGACAGGGGGCGCAGGGCTACACCTTC.

This sequence joins TRBV15 and TRBJ2-7, with 7 bases lining up with TRBD2. The CDR3 has 14 amino acids. The germline V gene encodes CDR1 LNHNV and CDR2 YYDKDF (reference sequence). V dropped 1 base and J dropped 5; count of bases not matched to a gene: 5. Here the CDR3 reads CATSRGEGRDEQYF. The CDR3 bases are TGTGCCACCAGCAGAGGGGAGGGTCGCGACGAGCAGTACTTC. The full variable domain, its missing parts supplied by reference TRBV15 and TRBJ2-7, is DAMVIQNPRYQVTQFGKPVTLSCSQTLNHNVMYWYQQKSSQAPKLLFHYYDKDFNNEADTPDNFQSRRPNTSFCFLDIRSPGLGDTAMYLCATSRGEGRDEQYFGPGTRLTVT.

This chain links TRBV27 with TRBJ1-6; TRBD1 matches 9 bases. V shed 4 bases, J shed 3 bases, and the junction held 16 bases outside the gene matches. The CDR3 consists of 20 residues. The germline CDR1 and CDR2 sequences are MNHEY and SMNVEV (reference sequence). The CDR3 spells CASSSQSPGQGFFYNSPLHF. As DNA, the CDR3 is TGTGCCAGCAGTTCCCAATCCCCGGGACAGGGTTTCTTCTATAATTCACCCCTCCACTTT.

This clone was recorded once. The J gene is TRBJ1-1, the V gene TRBV2; D is undetermined. Trimming cost V 8 bases and J 0 bases, with 10 bases left between them. Per germline, CDR1 SNHLY and CDR2 FYNNEI. The CDR3 sequence is 13 residues long. The CDR3 reads CASGKAMNTEAFF. The CDR3 DNA reads as TGTGCCAGCGGCAAGGCTATGAACACTGAAGCTTTCTTT.

This rearrangement joins TRBV27 to TRBJ2-5; D not certain. This CDR3 has 13 residues. With 2 bases removed from V and 4 bases from J, the gap between germline ends came to 8 bases. The V gene's germline CDR1 is MNHEY and CDR2 SMNVEV (reference sequence). The CDR3 loop reads CASSLHFLETQYF. The DNA for the CDR3 is TGTGCCAGCAGTTTACACTTCCTAGAGACCCAGTACTTC.

The V and J genes are TRBV10-3 and TRBJ1-1; possible D gene TRBD1, 5 bases. Germline values: CDR1 ENHRY, CDR2 SYGVKD. The CDR3 is made up of 14 amino acids. The V and J ends lost 5 bases and 5 bases respectively, with 15 bases between them. The chain's CDR3 is CAISRTGSETEAFF. In DNA, the CDR3 is TGTGCCATCAGTAGAACAGGTTCCGAGACTGAAGCTTTCTTT.

This chain links TRBV19 with TRBJ1-5; TRBD1 matches at 8 bases. CDR3 length: 14 amino acids. Germline V gene data show CDR1 as LNHDA and CDR2 as SQIVND (reference sequence). The V gene end was trimmed by 5 bases and the J gene end by 6 bases; junction bases not matched to a gene: 6. For the CDR3, the DNA is TGTGCCAGTAGTTCCAGGGGGCTGAGTCAGCCCCAGCATTTT. Its protein is CASSSRGLSQPQHF.

The chain joins TRBV7-2 to TRBJ1-3; the D is unclear. Trimming took off 11 bases at V and 0 bases at J, with 11 bases between the two ends. In germline, CDR1 is SGHTA, CDR2 FQGNSA. The CDR3 is made up of 13 amino acids. CDR3: CAVVVGSGNTIYF. The CDR3 DNA sequence: TGTGCCGTCGTCGTAGGCTCTGGAAACACCATATATTTT.

The chain has TRBV5-1 and TRBJ1-2; TRBD1 might be the D (5 bases). The germline V and J ends were trimmed by 0 bases and 8 bases, with 11 bases remaining between them. Germline lookup yields CDR1 SGHRS and CDR2 YFSETQ. This CDR3 comprises 13 residues. The CDR3 reads CASSLEGRDGYTF. The CDR3 coding sequence is TGCGCCAGCAGCTTGGAGGGGAGGGACGGCTACACCTTC.

J is TRBJ2-7 and V is TRBV11-3, with 8 nucleotides matching TRBD1. The germline V gene encodes CDR1 SGHNT and CDR2 YENEEA. The CDR3 extends over 14 amino acids. J lost 1 base, V lost 5 bases, and 4 bases had no gene match. This CDR3 reads CASSPGQGSYEQYF. The CDR3 bases are TGTGCCAGCAGCCCAGGACAGGGTTCCTACGAGCAGTACTTC.

J is TRBJ2-1 and V is TRBV7-2, with a tentative D call TRBD2 (5 bases). CDR1 is SGHTA, CDR2 FQGNSA, per germline. Trimming removed 5 bases from V and 9 bases from J, with 11 bases in between. The CDR3 extends over 12 amino acids. The CDR3 sequence is CASSPYSVEQFF. The CDR3 DNA is TGTGCCAGCAGCCCGTATAGCGTTGAGCAGTTCTTC.

The chain links TRBV18 to TRBJ2-5; D gene uncertain. The V end was cut by 1 base, the J end by 2 bases, with 14 bases between. CDR1 is KGHSH and CDR2 is LQKENI in the germline V gene. There are 16 residues in the CDR3. The CDR3 bases are TGTGCCAGCTCACCACTCCCTGTGTCTTCTCAAGAGACCCAGTACTTC. Its protein is CASSPLPVSSQETQYF.

The chain links TRBV2 to TRBJ2-3, with D possibly being TRBD1 (5 bases). The CDR3 has 15 residues. The germline CDR1 and CDR2 sequences are SNHLY and FYNNEI. V lost 0 bases and J 6 bases, leaving 13 bases between the germline ends. The CDR3 region has the DNA TGTGCCAGCAGTGAAGCGTATCAGGGCGCGGATACGCAGTATTTT. It codes for CASSEAYQGADTQYF.

This chain uses TRBV29-1 with TRBJ2-7; 11 nucleotides line up with TRBD1. This CDR3 region has 14 residues. Germline CDR1 is SQVTM and CDR2 is ANQGSEA. After removal of 4 bases from V and 3 bases from J, the junction contained 5 bases not matched to a gene. CDR3 in amino acids: CSVVGTGGFYEQYF. CDR3 DNA: TGCAGCGTTGTCGGGACAGGGGGATTCTACGAGCAGTACTTC.

This clone was counted once. Germline is not matched at one junction end, which may reflect a read error. The J gene is TRBJ2-5, the V gene TRBV18; D gene uncertain. This CDR3 is built from 15 residues. Germline CDR1 is KGHSH and CDR2 is LQKENI. The CDR3 DNA reads as TGTGCCAGCTCACCTAGTCACCCGAACCAGGAGACCCAGTACTTC. It specifies CASSPSHPNQETQYF.

The chain is built from TRBV18 and TRBJ2-1; D possibly corresponds to TRBD1 (6 bases). This CDR3 contains 14 residues. V was shortened by 6 bases and J by 5 bases, with 14 bases between the two germline ends. Germline CDR1 reads KGHSH; CDR2 reads LQKENI. Here the CDR3 DNA reads TGTGCCAGCTCCCTGCAGGGGCGGAACAATGAGCAGTTCTTC. Translating gives CASSLQGRNNEQFF.